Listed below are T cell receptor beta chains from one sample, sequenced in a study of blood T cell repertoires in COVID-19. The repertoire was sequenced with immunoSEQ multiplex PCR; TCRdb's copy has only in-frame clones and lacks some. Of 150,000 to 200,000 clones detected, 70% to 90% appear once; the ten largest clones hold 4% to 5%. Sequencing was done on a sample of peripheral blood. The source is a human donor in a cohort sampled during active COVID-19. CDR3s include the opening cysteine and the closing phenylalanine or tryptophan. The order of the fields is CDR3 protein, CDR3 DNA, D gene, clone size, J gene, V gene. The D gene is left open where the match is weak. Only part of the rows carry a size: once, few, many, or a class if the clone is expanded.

CDR3 protein: CASSLDPYEQYF
CDR3 DNA: TGCGCCAGCAGCCTAGACCCCTACGAGCAGTACTTC
D gene: NA
clone size: NA
J gene: TRBJ2-7
V gene: TRBV10-2

CDR3 protein: CASSLRPGGQPGNTIYF
CDR3 DNA: TGTGCCAGCAGCCTAAGACCAGGGGGCCAGCCCGGAAACACCATATATTTT
D gene: TRBD1
clone size: NA
J gene: TRBJ1-3
V gene: TRBV5-4

CDR3 protein: CASSPNSVGANVLTF
CDR3 DNA: TGTGCCAGCAGTCCGAATAGCGTTGGGGCCAACGTCCTGACTTTC
D gene: NA
clone size: once
J gene: TRBJ2-6
V gene: TRBV9

CDR3 protein: CAWDRGPSNSPLHF
CDR3 DNA: TGTGCCTGGGACAGGGGGCCCTCAAATTCACCCCTCCACTTT
D gene: TRBD1
clone size: NA
J gene: TRBJ1-6
V gene: TRBV30

CDR3 protein: CASSIRTSGNTDTQYF
CDR3 DNA: TGTGCCAGTAGTATCCGGACTAGCGGCAACACAGATACGCAGTATTTT
D gene: TRBD2
clone size: NA
J gene: TRBJ2-3
V gene: TRBV19

CDR3 protein: CASSPHPGGPGIF
CDR3 DNA: TGTGCCAGCAGTCCCCATCCTGGCGGCCCCGGGATCTTC
D gene: NA
clone size: NA
J gene: TRBJ2-1
V gene: TRBV12-3/TRBV12-4

CDR3 protein: CASSYLTGTGVGNTIYF
CDR3 DNA: TGTGCCAGCAGCTATCTTACCGGGACAGGGGTGGGAAACACCATATATTTT
D gene: TRBD1
clone size: NA
J gene: TRBJ1-3
V gene: TRBV5-4

CDR3 protein: CASSLTGIRAGANVLTF
CDR3 DNA: TGTGCCAGCAGTTTAACAGGGATTCGGGCTGGGGCCAACGTCCTGACTTTC
D gene: NA
clone size: NA
J gene: TRBJ2-6
V gene: TRBV27

CDR3 protein: CASSFRQGEPGELFF
CDR3 DNA: TGTGCCAGCAGCTTTAGACAGGGCGAGCCCGGGGAGCTGTTTTTT
D gene: TRBD1
clone size: NA
J gene: TRBJ2-2
V gene: TRBV7-8

CDR3 protein: CASSTAGGLSTEAFF
CDR3 DNA: TGCGCCAGCAGCACTGCGGGGGGGCTGAGCACTGAAGCTTTCTTT
D gene: NA
clone size: NA
J gene: TRBJ1-1
V gene: TRBV5-1

CDR3 protein: CASSLLGTSYEQYF
CDR3 DNA: TGTGCCAGTAGTCTGCTGGGGACTAGCTACGAGCAGTACTTC
D gene: TRBD2
clone size: NA
J gene: TRBJ2-7
V gene: TRBV19

CDR3 protein: CASSLGSGGDTQYF
CDR3 DNA: TGTGCCAGCAGCTTAGGTTCAGGAGGTGATACGCAGTATTTT
D gene: NA
clone size: NA
J gene: TRBJ2-3
V gene: TRBV7-2

CDR3 protein: CGSSKDGGVNEKLFF
CDR3 DNA: TGTGGAAGCAGCAAGGATGGGGGGGTAAATGAAAAACTGTTTTTT
D gene: NA
clone size: NA
J gene: TRBJ1-4
V gene: TRBV21-1

CDR3 protein: CASRRDRGSDTQYF
CDR3 DNA: TGTGCCAGCAGGAGGGACAGGGGGTCAGATACGCAGTATTTT
D gene: TRBD1
clone size: NA
J gene: TRBJ2-3
V gene: TRBV25-1

CDR3 protein: CATQGSPYNEQFF
CDR3 DNA: TGCGCCACCCAGGGGAGTCCCTACAATGAGCAGTTCTTC
D gene: NA
clone size: NA
J gene: TRBJ2-1
V gene: TRBV10-2

CDR3 protein: CAISESVVAGVNTQYF
CDR3 DNA: TGTGCCATCAGTGAGTCAGTAGTAGCGGGGGTGAATACGCAGTATTTT
D gene: TRBD2
clone size: NA
J gene: TRBJ2-3
V gene: TRBV10-3

CDR3 protein: CAWSEGGSVNTEAFF
CDR3 DNA: TGTGCCTGGAGTGAGGGGGGGAGCGTGAACACTGAAGCTTTCTTT
D gene: NA
clone size: once
J gene: TRBJ1-1
V gene: TRBV30

CDR3 protein: CASRARVAGAYNEQFF
CDR3 DNA: TGTGCCAGCAGGGCCAGGGTAGCGGGGGCCTACAATGAGCAGTTCTTC
D gene: TRBD2
clone size: NA
J gene: TRBJ2-1
V gene: TRBV28

CDR3 protein: CASSIGTGLFYTF
CDR3 DNA: TGTGCCAGTAGTATTGGGACAGGGCTTTTCTACACCTTC
D gene: TRBD1
clone size: NA
J gene: TRBJ1-2
V gene: TRBV19

CDR3 protein: CASSPGTSGPLAKNIQYF
CDR3 DNA: TGTGCCAGCAGCCCCGGGACTAGCGGCCCGCTAGCCAAAAACATTCAGTACTTC
D gene: TRBD2
clone size: NA
J gene: TRBJ2-4
V gene: TRBV5-4

CDR3 protein: CASSSPEEDRAHYGYTF
CDR3 DNA: TGTGCCAGCAGCTCTCCAGAGGAAGACAGGGCGCACTATGGCTACACCTTC
D gene: TRBD1
clone size: once
J gene: TRBJ1-2
V gene: TRBV6-2/TRBV6-3

CDR3 protein: CASSEAGRGGDYGYTF
CDR3 DNA: TGTGCCAGCAGTGAAGCAGGGAGAGGGGGGGACTATGGCTACACCTTC
D gene: NA
clone size: NA
J gene: TRBJ1-2
V gene: TRBV2

CDR3 protein: CASSLGSSGANYNEQFF
CDR3 DNA: TGTGCCAGCAGCTTAGGATCTAGCGGAGCCAACTACAATGAGCAGTTCTTC
D gene: TRBD2
clone size: NA
J gene: TRBJ2-1
V gene: TRBV7-9

CDR3 protein: CASRPLAEAGTGELFF
CDR3 DNA: TGTGCCAGCAGGCCCCTAGCGGAGGCCGGCACCGGGGAGCTGTTTTTT
D gene: TRBD2
clone size: NA
J gene: TRBJ2-2
V gene: TRBV28

CDR3 protein: CASSHRTGSQPQHF
CDR3 DNA: TGCGCCAGCAGCCATCGGACAGGGTCCCAGCCCCAGCATTTT
D gene: TRBD1
clone size: NA
J gene: TRBJ1-5
V gene: TRBV4-1

CDR3 protein: CASSEPEGGSEQYF
CDR3 DNA: TGTGCCAGCAGTGAACCGGAAGGGGGCAGCGAGCAGTACTTC
D gene: TRBD1
clone size: NA
J gene: TRBJ2-7
V gene: TRBV6-1